This T cell receptor beta chain comes out of a study of T cells in Graves' hyperthyroidism and ophthalmopathy. Overall study: Before any treatment, at initial diagnosis, peripheral blood was collected.

The CDR3 length is 17 residues. The germline gives CDR1 MGHRA, CDR2 YSYEKL. V was cut by 3 bases and J by 1 base, with 19 bases left in between. Every diagnosis used clinical symptoms, serum thyroxine and TRAb, thyroid ultrasound and orbital computed tomography. Study-level findings and limits: Peripheral blood also featured most of the thyroid clonotypes expanded above 0.001. In simple terms, a model built on 13 V-J features told ophthalmopathy apart from stable hyperthyroidism.

This clonotype appeared many times. Its target is not known. There were TCR beta CDR3 regions amplified from RNA transcripts. The TCR CDR3 first-round RT-PCR relied on the HTBI primer set. TCRdb independently ran MiXCR on the multiplex PCR reads; one entry per CDR3 protein. The sample has about half a million distinct CDR3 sequences, 20% to 25% seen once. Sequenced input: blood. This clonotype was sampled from a man between 18 and 29 years old with Graves' hyperthyroidism. This sequence joins TRBV4-1 and TRBJ2-7; D might be TRBD2 (6 bases). The CDR3 reads CASSHLAWGDASYEQYF. CDR3 sequence (DNA): TGCGCCAGCAGCCACCTTGCCTGGGGGGATGCTTCCTACGAGCAGTACTTC.